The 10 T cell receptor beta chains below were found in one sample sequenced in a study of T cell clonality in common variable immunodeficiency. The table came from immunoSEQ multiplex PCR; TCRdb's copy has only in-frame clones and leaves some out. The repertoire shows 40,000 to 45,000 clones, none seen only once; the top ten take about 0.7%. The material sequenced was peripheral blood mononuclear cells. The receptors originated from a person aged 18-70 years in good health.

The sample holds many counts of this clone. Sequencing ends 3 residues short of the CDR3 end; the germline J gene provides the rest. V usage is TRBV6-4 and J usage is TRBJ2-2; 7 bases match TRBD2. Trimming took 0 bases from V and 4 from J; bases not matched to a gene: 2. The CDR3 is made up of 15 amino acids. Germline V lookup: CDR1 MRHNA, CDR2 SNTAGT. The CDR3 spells CASSDSGEGTGELFF. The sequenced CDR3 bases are TGTGCCAGCAGTGACTCAGGGGAGGGCACCGGGGAG.

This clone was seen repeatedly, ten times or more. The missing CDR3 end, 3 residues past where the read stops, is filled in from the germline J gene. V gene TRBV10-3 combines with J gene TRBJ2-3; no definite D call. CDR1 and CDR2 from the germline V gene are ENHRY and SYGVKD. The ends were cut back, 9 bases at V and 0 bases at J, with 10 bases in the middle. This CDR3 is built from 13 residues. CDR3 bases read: TGTGCCATAGGCCCAGGAAGCACAGATACG. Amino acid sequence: CAIGPGSTDT. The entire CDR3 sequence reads CAIGPGSTDTQYF.

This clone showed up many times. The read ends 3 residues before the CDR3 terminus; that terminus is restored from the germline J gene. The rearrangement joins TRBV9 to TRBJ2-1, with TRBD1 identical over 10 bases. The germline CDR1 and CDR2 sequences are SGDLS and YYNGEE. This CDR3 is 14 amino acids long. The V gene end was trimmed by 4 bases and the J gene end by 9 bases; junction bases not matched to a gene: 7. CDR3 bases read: TGTGCCAGCAGCCCGACAGGGGGCTCTGGTGAG. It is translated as CASSPTGGSGE. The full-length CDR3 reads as CASSPTGGSGEQFF.

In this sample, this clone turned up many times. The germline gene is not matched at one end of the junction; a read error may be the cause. Incomplete CDR3 DNA: TGTGTCAGTAAAGTAGCGGGGGTTTTAGATACG. It codes for CVSKVAGVLDT. The entire CDR3 sequence reads CVSKVAGVLDTQYF. The chain joins TRBV19 to TRBJ2-3, with TRBD2 identical over 9 bases. The read finishes 3 residues shy of the CDR3 end, and the germline J gene is used to complete it. Per the germline V gene, CDR1 is LNHDA and CDR2 is SQIVND (reference sequence). This CDR3 is built from 14 residues.

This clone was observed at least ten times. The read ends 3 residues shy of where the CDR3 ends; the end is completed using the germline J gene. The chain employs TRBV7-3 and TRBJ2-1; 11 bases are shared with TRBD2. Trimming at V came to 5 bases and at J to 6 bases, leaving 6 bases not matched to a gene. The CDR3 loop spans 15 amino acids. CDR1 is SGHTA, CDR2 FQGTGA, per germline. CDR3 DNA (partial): TGTGCCAGCAGCGCCGGGACTAGCGGAGTCAATGAG. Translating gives CASSAGTSGVNE. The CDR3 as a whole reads CASSAGTSGVNEQFF.

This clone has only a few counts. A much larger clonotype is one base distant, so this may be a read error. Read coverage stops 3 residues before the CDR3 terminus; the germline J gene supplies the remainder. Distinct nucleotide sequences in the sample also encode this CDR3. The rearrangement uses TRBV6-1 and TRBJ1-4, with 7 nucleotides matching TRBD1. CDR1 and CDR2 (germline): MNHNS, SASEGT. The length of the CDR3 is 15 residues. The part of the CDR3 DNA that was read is TGTGCCAGTAGTGGCCTCCGGGACAGTAATGAAAAA. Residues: CASSGLRDSNEK. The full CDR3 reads CASSGLRDSNEKLFF.

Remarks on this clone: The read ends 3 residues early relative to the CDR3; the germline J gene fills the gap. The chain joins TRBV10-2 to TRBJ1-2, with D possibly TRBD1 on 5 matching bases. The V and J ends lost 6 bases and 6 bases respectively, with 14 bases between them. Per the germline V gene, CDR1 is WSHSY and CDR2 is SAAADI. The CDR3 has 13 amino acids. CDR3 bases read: TGCGCCAGCAGCGGCTCGGGGGAGGATGGC. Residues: CASSGSGEDG. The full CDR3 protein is CASSGSGEDGYTF.

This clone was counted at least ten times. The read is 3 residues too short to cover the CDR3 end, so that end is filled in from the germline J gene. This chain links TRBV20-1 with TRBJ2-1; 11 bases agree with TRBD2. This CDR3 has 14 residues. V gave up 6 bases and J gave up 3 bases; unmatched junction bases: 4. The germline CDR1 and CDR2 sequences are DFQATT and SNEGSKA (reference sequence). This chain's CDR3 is CSAITSGGYNEQFF. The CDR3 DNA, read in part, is TGCAGTGCAATCACTAGCGGGGGCTACAATGAG.

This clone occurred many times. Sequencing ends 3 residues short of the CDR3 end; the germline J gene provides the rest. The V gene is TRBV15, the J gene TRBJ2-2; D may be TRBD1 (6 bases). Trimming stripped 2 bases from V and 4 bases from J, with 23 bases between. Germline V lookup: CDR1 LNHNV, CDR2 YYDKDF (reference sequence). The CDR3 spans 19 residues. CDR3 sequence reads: CATSRQDRSRARFTGELFF. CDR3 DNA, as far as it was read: TGTGCCACCAGCAGACAGGACAGAAGCAGAGCCAGATTCACCGGGGAG.

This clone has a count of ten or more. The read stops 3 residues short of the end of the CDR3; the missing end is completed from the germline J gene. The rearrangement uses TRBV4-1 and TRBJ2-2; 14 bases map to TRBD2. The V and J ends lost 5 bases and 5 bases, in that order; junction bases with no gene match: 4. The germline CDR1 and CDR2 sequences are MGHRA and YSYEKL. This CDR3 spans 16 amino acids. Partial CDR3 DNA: TGCGCCAGCAGCGCACGGACTAGCGGGAGGACCGGGGAG. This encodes CASSARTSGRTGE. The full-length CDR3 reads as CASSARTSGRTGELFF.